The rows below give T cell receptor beta chains drawn from one sample of a study of memory CD4+ T cells and cytomegalovirus serostatus. Libraries were prepared by immunoSEQ multiplex PCR; TCRdb keeps only in-frame clonotypes and omits some of them. The table shows about 39,000 clones, with 60% to 85% occurring only once. The sequenced material came from memory CD4+ T cells from blood. The receptor source for this set is an adult in good health and CMV-seronegative. The CDR3 runs from the conserved cysteine through the conserved F or W. A D gene is named only where the DNA matches it firmly. Not all rows give a size; the values are once, few, many and, for expanded clones, a class.

j_gene: TRBJ2-5
d_gene: .
v_gene: TRBV7-7
len: 13
abundance: .
CDR3nt: TGTGCCAGCAGCTTAGGGTCAAGGGAGACCCAGTACTTC
CDR3aa: CASSLGSRETQYF

j_gene: TRBJ2-3
d_gene: TRBD2
v_gene: TRBV5-4
len: 14
abundance: .
CDR3nt: TGTGCCAGCAGCGCGGGGGGGAGCACAGATACGCAGTATTTT
CDR3aa: CASSAGGSTDTQYF

j_gene: TRBJ1-2
d_gene: .
v_gene: TRBV6-5
len: 12
abundance: .
CDR3nt: TGTGCCAGCAGCTCCTTGGTCTATGGCTACACCTTC
CDR3aa: CASSSLVYGYTF

j_gene: TRBJ2-1
d_gene: .
v_gene: TRBV30
len: 12
abundance: .
CDR3nt: TGTGCCTGGAGTAGAGGATACAATGAGCAGTTCTTC
CDR3aa: CAWSRGYNEQFF

j_gene: TRBJ1-2
d_gene: TRBD1
v_gene: TRBV25-1
len: 14
abundance: .
CDR3nt: TGTGCCAGCAGTGAAAACAGGGGGAACTATGGCTACACCTTC
CDR3aa: CASSENRGNYGYTF

j_gene: TRBJ2-3
d_gene: .
v_gene: TRBV18
len: 13
abundance: .
CDR3nt: TGTGCCAGCTCACCTCGGGGTGAAGATACGCAGTATTTT
CDR3aa: CASSPRGEDTQYF

j_gene: TRBJ1-5
d_gene: .
v_gene: TRBV19
len: 16
abundance: .
CDR3nt: TGTGCCAGTAGTATAAGATCGTCAGGGAATAGCCAGCCCCAGCATTTT
CDR3aa: CASSIRSSGNSQPQHF

j_gene: TRBJ2-6
d_gene: .
v_gene: TRBV30
len: 16
abundance: .
CDR3nt: TGTGCCTGGAGTGATTGGGGGGCGCCTGGGGCCAACGTCCTGACTTTC
CDR3aa: CAWSDWGAPGANVLTF

j_gene: TRBJ1-1
d_gene: .
v_gene: TRBV7-6
len: 14
abundance: .
CDR3nt: TGTGCCAGCAGCTTAGGGGGTTTAAACACTGAAGCTTTCTTT
CDR3aa: CASSLGGLNTEAFF

j_gene: TRBJ2-1
d_gene: TRBD2
v_gene: TRBV6-1
len: 15
abundance: .
CDR3nt: TGTGCCAGCAGTGAGCTAGCGGGGGGGCTGGCTGAGCAGTTCTTC
CDR3aa: CASSELAGGLAEQFF

j_gene: TRBJ1-2
d_gene: .
v_gene: TRBV13
len: 15
abundance: .
CDR3nt: TGTGCCAGCAGCTTAGACGGGAACAATAACTATGGCTACACCTTC
CDR3aa: CASSLDGNNNYGYTF

j_gene: TRBJ2-7
d_gene: TRBD1
v_gene: TRBV5-1
len: 14
abundance: .
CDR3nt: TGCGCCAGCAGACCCGGGACAGGGACCGGCGGGCAGTACTTC
CDR3aa: CASRPGTGTGGQYF

j_gene: TRBJ2-2
d_gene: TRBD2
v_gene: TRBV7-3
len: 16
abundance: .
CDR3nt: TGTGCCAGCAGCTCTTCCGGCGGGGGAAACACCGGGGAGCTGTTTTTT
CDR3aa: CASSSSGGGNTGELFF

j_gene: TRBJ1-1
d_gene: .
v_gene: TRBV11-1
len: 13
abundance: .
CDR3nt: TGTGCCAGCAGCTACCCTCTCTTCACTGAAGCTTTCTTT
CDR3aa: CASSYPLFTEAFF

j_gene: TRBJ1-4
d_gene: .
v_gene: TRBV5-8
len: 15
abundance: once
CDR3nt: TGTGCCAGCTCCTATATGGATGGGACTAATGAAAAACTGTTTTTT
CDR3aa: CASSYMDGTNEKLFF

j_gene: TRBJ1-1
d_gene: .
v_gene: TRBV10-1
len: 15
abundance: .
CDR3nt: TGCGCCAGCAGTGAGTCTGTAGGGAAAGGCACTGAAGCTTTCTTT
CDR3aa: CASSESVGKGTEAFF

j_gene: TRBJ1-1
d_gene: .
v_gene: TRBV30
len: 14
abundance: .
CDR3nt: TGTGCCTGGAGGACACGGGACACCGTAAGGGAAGCTTTCTTT
CDR3aa: CAWRTRDTVREAFF

j_gene: TRBJ1-1
d_gene: .
v_gene: TRBV10-3
len: 12
abundance: .
CDR3nt: TGTGCCATCAGTAACATGAACACTGAAGCTTTCTTT
CDR3aa: CAISNMNTEAFF

j_gene: TRBJ1-4
d_gene: .
v_gene: TRBV2
len: 14
abundance: .
CDR3nt: TGTGCCAGCAGTGGCGCAGGGGTAAGTGAAAAACTGTTTTTT
CDR3aa: CASSGAGVSEKLFF

j_gene: TRBJ1-3
d_gene: .
v_gene: TRBV5-5
len: 15
abundance: .
CDR3nt: TGTGCCAGCAGCTTCCACGGGAACCCTGGAAACACCATATATTTT
CDR3aa: CASSFHGNPGNTIYF

j_gene: TRBJ2-2
d_gene: TRBD2
v_gene: TRBV30
len: 14
abundance: .
CDR3nt: TGTGCCTGGAGTGCTGGGACTAGCGGCGGGGAGCTGTTTTTT
CDR3aa: CAWSAGTSGGELFF

j_gene: TRBJ2-2
d_gene: TRBD2
v_gene: TRBV9
len: 21
abundance: .
CDR3nt: TGTGCCAGCAGCGTCTTAATGACTAGCGGGGGGACGAGGATAAACACCGGGGAGCTGTTTTTT
CDR3aa: CASSVLMTSGGTRINTGELFF

j_gene: TRBJ2-3
d_gene: TRBD2
v_gene: TRBV2
len: 14
abundance: .
CDR3nt: TGTGCCAGCAGTGGATTAGCGGGGTGGGATACGCAGTATTTT
CDR3aa: CASSGLAGWDTQYF

j_gene: TRBJ2-5
d_gene: TRBD1
v_gene: TRBV7-9
len: 17
abundance: .
CDR3nt: TGTGCCAGCAGCTTAGCGCCCGGACAGGGACGGGGAGAGACCCAGTACTTC
CDR3aa: CASSLAPGQGRGETQYF

j_gene: TRBJ2-7
d_gene: .
v_gene: TRBV6-5
len: 12
abundance: .
CDR3nt: TGTGCCAGCAGTAGGAACCCCTACGAGCAGTACTTC
CDR3aa: CASSRNPYEQYF

j_gene: TRBJ1-1
d_gene: TRBD1
v_gene: TRBV6-1
len: 15
abundance: .
CDR3nt: TGTGCCAGCAGTGTAGAAGGGACAGGGACCACTGAAGCTTTCTTT
CDR3aa: CASSVEGTGTTEAFF

j_gene: TRBJ1-1
d_gene: .
v_gene: TRBV7-8
len: 12
abundance: .
CDR3nt: TGTGCCAGCAGCTTAGTTTTGTCCCCCGCTTTCTTT
CDR3aa: CASSLVLSPAFF

j_gene: TRBJ1-3
d_gene: TRBD1
v_gene: TRBV15
len: 20
abundance: .
CDR3nt: TGTGCCACCAGCAGAGATTACGGACAGGGGATAACCGCGTCTGGAAACACCATATATTTT
CDR3aa: CATSRDYGQGITASGNTIYF

j_gene: TRBJ2-3
d_gene: .
v_gene: TRBV5-4
len: 15
abundance: .
CDR3nt: TGTGCCAGCAGCTTAAGGAGGGGTCGGGAAGATACGCAGTATTTT
CDR3aa: CASSLRRGREDTQYF

j_gene: TRBJ2-7
d_gene: .
v_gene: TRBV2
len: 12
abundance: .
CDR3nt: TGTGCCAGCAGGTCCAGGGGGGGCGAGCAGTACTTC
CDR3aa: CASRSRGGEQYF

j_gene: TRBJ1-6
d_gene: TRBD1
v_gene: TRBV10-1
len: 14
abundance: .
CDR3nt: TGCGCCAGCAGTGAGGCCGGGACAGATTCACCCCTCCACTTT
CDR3aa: CASSEAGTDSPLHF

j_gene: TRBJ2-7
d_gene: .
v_gene: TRBV20-1
len: 11
abundance: once
CDR3nt: TGCAGTGGGACGTGGTCCTACGAGCAGTACTTC
CDR3aa: CSGTWSYEQYF

j_gene: TRBJ1-1
d_gene: TRBD1
v_gene: TRBV6-6
len: 16
abundance: .
CDR3nt: TGTGCCAGCACCTCGGGACAGGGACTAGGGAACACTGAAGCTTTCTTT
CDR3aa: CASTSGQGLGNTEAFF

j_gene: TRBJ1-6
d_gene: TRBD1
v_gene: TRBV18
len: 17
abundance: few
CDR3nt: TGTGCCAGCTCACCAAAATCAGGACAGGGATCTACTTCACCCCTCCACTTT
CDR3aa: CASSPKSGQGSTSPLHF

j_gene: TRBJ1-6
d_gene: .
v_gene: TRBV5-6
len: 15
abundance: .
CDR3nt: TGTGCCAGCAGCTTGAAAGCCTCAGGGAGTTCACCCCTCCACTTT
CDR3aa: CASSLKASGSSPLHF

j_gene: TRBJ1-4
d_gene: .
v_gene: TRBV27
len: 16
abundance: .
CDR3nt: TGTGCCAGCAGTCTAGGCCCAGCCTCAACTAATGAAAAACTGTTTTTT
CDR3aa: CASSLGPASTNEKLFF

j_gene: TRBJ1-3
d_gene: .
v_gene: TRBV6-1
len: 15
abundance: .
CDR3nt: TGTGCCAGCAGTAACAGACAGCTCTCTGGAAACACCATATATTTT
CDR3aa: CASSNRQLSGNTIYF

j_gene: TRBJ1-5
d_gene: .
v_gene: TRBV21-1
len: 15
abundance: .
CDR3nt: TGTGCCAGCACCGAAAAAAAATCAGGGGTCCAGCCCCAGCATTTT
CDR3aa: CASTEKKSGVQPQHF

j_gene: TRBJ2-7
d_gene: .
v_gene: TRBV6-5
len: 13
abundance: .
CDR3nt: TGTGCCACCGGTGACCGCACAACCTACGAGCAGTACTTC
CDR3aa: CATGDRTTYEQYF

j_gene: TRBJ2-7
d_gene: .
v_gene: TRBV20-1
len: 11
abundance: medium-sized
CDR3nt: TGCAGTGCCCTGGACGATGTGGAGCAGTACTTC
CDR3aa: CSALDDVEQYF

j_gene: TRBJ1-2
d_gene: .
v_gene: TRBV10-1
len: 14
abundance: .
CDR3nt: TGCGCCAGCAGTGAATTCAGGGAGTGGAGTGGCTACACCTTC
CDR3aa: CASSEFREWSGYTF

j_gene: TRBJ1-3
d_gene: .
v_gene: TRBV2
len: 16
abundance: .
CDR3nt: TGTGCCAGCAGTGCTTTTACGAGGGGCTCTGGAAACACCATATATTTT
CDR3aa: CASSAFTRGSGNTIYF

j_gene: TRBJ1-5
d_gene: .
v_gene: TRBV2
len: 14
abundance: few
CDR3nt: TGTGCCAGCAGTCAGGTGAGGAGCAATCAGCCCCAGCATTTT
CDR3aa: CASSQVRSNQPQHF

j_gene: TRBJ2-1
d_gene: .
v_gene: TRBV6-1
len: 11
abundance: .
CDR3nt: TGTGCCAGCACCGGGTTCGGTGAGCAGTTCTTC
CDR3aa: CASTGFGEQFF

j_gene: TRBJ1-3
d_gene: .
v_gene: TRBV14
len: 16
abundance: .
CDR3nt: TGTGCCAGCAGCCAGTACTCCGGGAATATTGGAAACACCATATATTTT
CDR3aa: CASSQYSGNIGNTIYF